This TCR beta chain originates from a study of blood T cells in healthy people across ages. V lost 6 bases, J lost 4 bases, and 11 bases stayed unmatched. The CDR3 is made up of 16 amino acids. CDR1 is DFQATT and CDR2 is SNEGSKA in the germline V gene (reference sequence). Through a sample-barcoded 5' primer and a J-beta primer mix, a second PCR was run for roughly 6 to 12 cycles. Each CDR3 protein gets one entry after TCRdb re-called the 5' RACE reads with MiXCR. The data hold roughly 2 million distinct CDR3 sequences, with around half observed a single time. Input material: blood. The chain links TRBV20-1 to TRBJ2-3; 12 positions agree with TRBD2. The origin of this receptor is a woman aged 40 to 49 in good health. The CDR3 sequence is CSATIPSGGAADTQYF. Here the CDR3 DNA reads TGCAGTGCCACGATACCTAGCGGGGGGGCCGCAGATACGCAGTATTTT.